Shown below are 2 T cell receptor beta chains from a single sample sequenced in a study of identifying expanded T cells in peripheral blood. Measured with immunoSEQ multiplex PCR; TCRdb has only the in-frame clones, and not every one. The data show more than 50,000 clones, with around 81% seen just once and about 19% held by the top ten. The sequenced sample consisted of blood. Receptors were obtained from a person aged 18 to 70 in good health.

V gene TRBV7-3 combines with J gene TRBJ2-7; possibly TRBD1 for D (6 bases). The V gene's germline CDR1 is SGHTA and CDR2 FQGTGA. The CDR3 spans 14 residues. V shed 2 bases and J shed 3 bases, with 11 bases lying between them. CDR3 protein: CASSLYGTHYEQYF. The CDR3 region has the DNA TGTGCCAGCAGCTTATATGGGACACACTACGAGCAGTACTTC.

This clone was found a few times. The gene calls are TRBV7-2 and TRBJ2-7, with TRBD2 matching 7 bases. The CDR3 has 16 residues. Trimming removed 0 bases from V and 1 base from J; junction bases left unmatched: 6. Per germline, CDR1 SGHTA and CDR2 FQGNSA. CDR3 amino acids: CASSLASTSVSYEQYF. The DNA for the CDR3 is TGTGCCAGCAGCTTAGCGAGCACTAGCGTGTCCTACGAGCAGTACTTC. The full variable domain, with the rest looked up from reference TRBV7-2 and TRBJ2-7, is GAGVSQSPSNKVTEKGKDVELRCDPISGHTALYWYRQSLGQGLEFLIYFQGNSAPDKSGLPSDRFSAERTGGSVSTLTIQRTQQEDSAVYLCASSLASTSVSYEQYFGPGTRLTVT.